This T cell receptor (beta chain) was recorded in a study of cytomegalovirus exposure and HLA in healthy donors. Study results and caveats: Across donors, presence/absence analyses took sequencing depth to be roughly uniform. Most CMV-associated TCR beta chains were later found to appear HLA-restricted.

Use of 60 Vbeta and 13 Jbeta primers characterized the PCR. Profiled with immunoSEQ multiplex PCR; TCRdb holds only in-frame clones, not every one. The top ten hold about 4% of the sample, which has 150,000 to 200,000 clones, 75% to 85% seen once. These donors counted as nominally healthy when sampled, but unrecorded immune exposures were likely. On this clone itself: Its antigen is still unknown.

Germline values: CDR1 SGHNT, CDR2 YYREEE (reference sequence). This CDR3 is 17 amino acids long. V was clipped by 0 bases and J by 4 bases; unmatched bases: 9. The chain uses TRBV5-4 and TRBJ2-7, with 11 bases lining up with TRBD2. The sample consisted of PBMCs. This receptor was taken from a woman aged 55-70 years in good health and CMV-seropositive. DNA of the CDR3: TGTGCCAGCAGCTTGGGTGGTGGGACTAGCGGACGATACGAGCAGTACTTC. Protein sequence: CASSLGGGTSGRYEQYF.